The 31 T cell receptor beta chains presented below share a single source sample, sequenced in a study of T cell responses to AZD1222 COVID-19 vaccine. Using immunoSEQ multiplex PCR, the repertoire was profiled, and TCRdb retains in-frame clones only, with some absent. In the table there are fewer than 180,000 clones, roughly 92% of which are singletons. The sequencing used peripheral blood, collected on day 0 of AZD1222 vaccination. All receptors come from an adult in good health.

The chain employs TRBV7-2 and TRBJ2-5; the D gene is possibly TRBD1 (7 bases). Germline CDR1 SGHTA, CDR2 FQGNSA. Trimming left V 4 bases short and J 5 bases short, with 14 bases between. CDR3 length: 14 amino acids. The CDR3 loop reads CASSSTGAGETQYF. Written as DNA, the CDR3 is TGTGCCAGCAGCTCCACAGGGGCGGGGGAGACCCAGTACTTC.

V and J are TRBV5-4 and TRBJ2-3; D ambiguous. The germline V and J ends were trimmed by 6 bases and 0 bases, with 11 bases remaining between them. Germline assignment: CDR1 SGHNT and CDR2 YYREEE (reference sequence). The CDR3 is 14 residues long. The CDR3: CASTRPLSTDTQYF. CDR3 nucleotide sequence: TGTGCCAGCACCCGTCCCTTAAGCACAGATACGCAGTATTTT.

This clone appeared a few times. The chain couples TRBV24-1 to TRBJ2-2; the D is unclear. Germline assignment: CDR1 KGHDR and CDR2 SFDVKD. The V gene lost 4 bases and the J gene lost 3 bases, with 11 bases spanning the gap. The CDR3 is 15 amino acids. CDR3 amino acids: CATSDQAADTGELFF. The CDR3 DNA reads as TGTGCCACCAGTGACCAGGCGGCCGACACCGGGGAGCTGTTTTTT.

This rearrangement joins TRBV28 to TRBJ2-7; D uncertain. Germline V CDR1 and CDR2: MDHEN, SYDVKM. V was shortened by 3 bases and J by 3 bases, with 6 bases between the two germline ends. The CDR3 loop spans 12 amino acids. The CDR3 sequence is CASSLGNYEQYV. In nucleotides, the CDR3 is TGTGCCAGCAGTTTGGGCAACTACGAGCAGTACGTC.

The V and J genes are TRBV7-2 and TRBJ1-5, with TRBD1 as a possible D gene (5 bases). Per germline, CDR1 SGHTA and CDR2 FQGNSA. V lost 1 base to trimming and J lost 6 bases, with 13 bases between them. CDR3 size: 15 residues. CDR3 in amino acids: CASSLGQGGSQPQHF. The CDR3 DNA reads TGTGCCAGCAGCTTAGGGCAGGGAGGTTCTCAGCCCCAGCATTTT.

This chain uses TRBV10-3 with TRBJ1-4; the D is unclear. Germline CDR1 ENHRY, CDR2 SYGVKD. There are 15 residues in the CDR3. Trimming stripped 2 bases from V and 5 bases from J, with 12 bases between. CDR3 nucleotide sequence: TGTGCCATCAGTGAGATGGCTGCGGCAAATGAAAAACTGTTTTTT. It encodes CAISEMAAANEKLFF.

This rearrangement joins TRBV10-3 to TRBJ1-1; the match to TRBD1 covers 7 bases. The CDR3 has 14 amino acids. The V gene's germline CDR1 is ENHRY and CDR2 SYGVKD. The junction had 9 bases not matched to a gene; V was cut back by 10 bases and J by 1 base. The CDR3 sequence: CATAYTGANTEAFF. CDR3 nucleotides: TGTGCCACCGCCTACACAGGGGCGAACACTGAAGCTTTCTTT.

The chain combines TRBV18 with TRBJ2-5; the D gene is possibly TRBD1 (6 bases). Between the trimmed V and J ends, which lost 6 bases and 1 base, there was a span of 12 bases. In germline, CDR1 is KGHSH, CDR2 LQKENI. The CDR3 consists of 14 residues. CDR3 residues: CASSRQAFQETQYF. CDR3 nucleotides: TGTGCCAGCTCTCGACAGGCTTTCCAAGAGACCCAGTACTTC.

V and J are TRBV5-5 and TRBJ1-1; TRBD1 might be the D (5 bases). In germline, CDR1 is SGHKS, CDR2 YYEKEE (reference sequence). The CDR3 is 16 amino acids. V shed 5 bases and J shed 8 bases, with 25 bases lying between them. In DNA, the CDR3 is TGTGCCAGCAGTCTCGCGCTCCCGGGACTATTCTCCGAAGCTTTCTTT. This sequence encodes CASSLALPGLFSEAFF.

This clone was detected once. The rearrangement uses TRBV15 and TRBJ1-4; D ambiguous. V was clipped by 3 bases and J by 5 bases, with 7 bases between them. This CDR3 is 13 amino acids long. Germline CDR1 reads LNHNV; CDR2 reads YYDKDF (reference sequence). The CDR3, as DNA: TGTGCCACCAGCAGGGCTCCGAATGAAAAACTGTTTTTT. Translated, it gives CATSRAPNEKLFF.

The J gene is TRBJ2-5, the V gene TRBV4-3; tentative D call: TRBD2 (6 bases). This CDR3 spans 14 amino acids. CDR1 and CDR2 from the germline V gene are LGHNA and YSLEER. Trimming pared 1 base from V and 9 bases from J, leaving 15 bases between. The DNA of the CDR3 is TGCGCCAGCAGCCAAGGGCAGATTGGGGAGGCCCAGTACTTC. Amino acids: CASSQGQIGEAQYF.

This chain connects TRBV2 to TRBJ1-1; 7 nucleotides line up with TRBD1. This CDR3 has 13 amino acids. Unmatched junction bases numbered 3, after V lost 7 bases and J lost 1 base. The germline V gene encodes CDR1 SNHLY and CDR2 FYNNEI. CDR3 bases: TGTGCCAGCAAACGACAGGGGAACACTGAAGCTTTCTTT. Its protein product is CASKRQGNTEAFF.

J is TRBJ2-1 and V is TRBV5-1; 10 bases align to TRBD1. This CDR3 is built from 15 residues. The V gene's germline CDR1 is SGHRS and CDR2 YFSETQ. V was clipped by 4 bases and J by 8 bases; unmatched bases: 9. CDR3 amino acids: CASSPGTGVIDEQFF. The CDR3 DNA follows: TGCGCCAGCAGCCCCGGGACAGGGGTGATCGATGAGCAGTTCTTC.

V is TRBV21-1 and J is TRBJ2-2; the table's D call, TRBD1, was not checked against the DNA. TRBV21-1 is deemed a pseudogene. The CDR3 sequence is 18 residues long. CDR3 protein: CASSFGGDRFTNTGELFF. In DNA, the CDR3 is TGTGCCAGCAGCTTTGGGGGGGACAGGTTTACGAACACCGGGGAGCTGTTTTTT.

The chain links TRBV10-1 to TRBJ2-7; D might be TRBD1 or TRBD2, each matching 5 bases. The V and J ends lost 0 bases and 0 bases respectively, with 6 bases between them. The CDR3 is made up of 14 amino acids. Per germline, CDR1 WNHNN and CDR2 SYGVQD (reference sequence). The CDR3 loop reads CASSESGTSYEQYV. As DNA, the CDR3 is TGCGCCAGCAGTGAGTCGGGGACCTCCTACGAGCAGTACGTC.

The CDR3 DNA sequence: TGTGCCAGCAGCTTGGGAGCGGGGGTGTTGAGCGGGGAGCTGTTTTTT. Protein: CASSLGAGVLSGELFF. This chain connects TRBV5-4 to TRBJ2-2, with 8 positions matching TRBD2. Germline V gene data show CDR1 as SGHNT and CDR2 as YYREEE (reference sequence). This CDR3 region has 16 residues. Germline trimming cut 0 bases from V and 7 bases from J; bases unmatched to any gene: 8.

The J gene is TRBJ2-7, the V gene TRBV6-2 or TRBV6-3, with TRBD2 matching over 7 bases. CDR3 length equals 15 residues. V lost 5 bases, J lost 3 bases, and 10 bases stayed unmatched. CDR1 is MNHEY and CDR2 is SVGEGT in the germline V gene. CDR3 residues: CASSQPREGDYEQYV. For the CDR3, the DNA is TGTGCCAGCAGTCAACCCAGGGAGGGAGACTACGAGCAGTACGTC.

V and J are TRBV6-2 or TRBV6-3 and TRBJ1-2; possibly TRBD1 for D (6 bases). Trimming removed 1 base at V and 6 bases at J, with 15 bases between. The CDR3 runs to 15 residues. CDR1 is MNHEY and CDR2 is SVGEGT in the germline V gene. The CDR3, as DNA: TGTGCCAGCAGTTACTTTAGAACAGGGACTGATGGCTACACCTTC. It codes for CASSYFRTGTDGYTF.

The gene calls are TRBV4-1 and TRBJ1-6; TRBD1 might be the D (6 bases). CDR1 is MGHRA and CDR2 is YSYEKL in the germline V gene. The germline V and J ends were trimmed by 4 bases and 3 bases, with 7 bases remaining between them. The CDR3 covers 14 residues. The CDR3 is CASSLTGYNSPLHF. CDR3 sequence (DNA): TGCGCCAGCAGCCTGACAGGCTATAATTCACCCCTCCACTTT.

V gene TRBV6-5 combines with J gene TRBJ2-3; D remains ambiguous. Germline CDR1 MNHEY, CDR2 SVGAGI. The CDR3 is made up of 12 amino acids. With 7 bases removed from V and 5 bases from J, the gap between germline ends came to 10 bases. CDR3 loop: CASNSQGDTQYF. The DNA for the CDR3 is TGTGCCAGCAACAGCCAAGGAGATACGCAGTATTTT.

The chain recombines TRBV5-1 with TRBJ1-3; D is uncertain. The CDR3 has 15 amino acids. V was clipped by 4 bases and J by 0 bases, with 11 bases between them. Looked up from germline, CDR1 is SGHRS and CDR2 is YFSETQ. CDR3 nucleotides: TGCGCCAGCAGCCTTGAGGCCTCCTCTGGAAACACCATATATTTT. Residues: CASSLEASSGNTIYF.

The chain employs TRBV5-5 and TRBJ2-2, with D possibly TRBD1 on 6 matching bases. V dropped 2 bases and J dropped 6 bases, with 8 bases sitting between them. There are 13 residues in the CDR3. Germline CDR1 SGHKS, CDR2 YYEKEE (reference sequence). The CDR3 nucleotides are TGTGCCAGCAGCTTACAGGGTTCCGGGGAGCTGTTTTTT. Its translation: CASSLQGSGELFF.

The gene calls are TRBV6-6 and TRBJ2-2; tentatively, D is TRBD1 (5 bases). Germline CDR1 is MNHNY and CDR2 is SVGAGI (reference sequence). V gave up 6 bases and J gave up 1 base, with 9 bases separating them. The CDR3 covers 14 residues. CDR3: CASRPTENTGELFF. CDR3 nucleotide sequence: TGTGCCAGCAGGCCGACAGAGAACACCGGGGAGCTGTTTTTT.

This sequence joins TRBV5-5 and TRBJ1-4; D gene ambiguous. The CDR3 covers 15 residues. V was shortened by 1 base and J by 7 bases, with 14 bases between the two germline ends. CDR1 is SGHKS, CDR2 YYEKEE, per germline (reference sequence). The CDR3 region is CASSLPGALSEKLFF. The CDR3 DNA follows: TGTGCCAGCAGCTTGCCGGGAGCCCTTAGTGAAAAACTGTTTTTT.

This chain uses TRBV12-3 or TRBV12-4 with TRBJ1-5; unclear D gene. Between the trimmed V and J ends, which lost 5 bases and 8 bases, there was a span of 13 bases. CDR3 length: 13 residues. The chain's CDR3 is CASSPGWLEPQHF. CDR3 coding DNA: TGTGCCAGCAGTCCCGGGTGGTTGGAGCCCCAGCATTTT.

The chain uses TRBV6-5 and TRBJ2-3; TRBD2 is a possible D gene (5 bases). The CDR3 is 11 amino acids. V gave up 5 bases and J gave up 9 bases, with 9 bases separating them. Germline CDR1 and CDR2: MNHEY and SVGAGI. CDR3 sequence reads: CASSPSGTQYF. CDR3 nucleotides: TGTGCCAGCAGTCCTTCGGGGACGCAGTATTTT.

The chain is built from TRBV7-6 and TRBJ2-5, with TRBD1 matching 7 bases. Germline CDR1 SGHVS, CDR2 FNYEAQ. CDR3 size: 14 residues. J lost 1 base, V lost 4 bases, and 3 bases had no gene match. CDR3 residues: CASSSRGFQETQYF. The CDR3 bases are TGTGCCAGCAGCTCCAGGGGGTTCCAAGAGACCCAGTACTTC.

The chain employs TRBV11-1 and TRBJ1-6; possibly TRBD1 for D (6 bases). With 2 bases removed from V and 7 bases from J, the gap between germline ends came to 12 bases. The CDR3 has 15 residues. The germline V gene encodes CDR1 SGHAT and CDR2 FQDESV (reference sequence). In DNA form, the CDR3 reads TGTGCCAGCAGCTTACGGACAGCTCTAAATTCACCCCTCCACTTT. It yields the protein CASSLRTALNSPLHF.

CDR3 DNA sequence: TGTGCCAGCAGTTACTCAAGCGAAGCTTTCTTT. Its protein is CASSYSSEAFF. The chain couples TRBV6-2 or TRBV6-3 to TRBJ1-1, with D unclear. CDR3 length: 11 residues. Trimming pared 0 bases from V and 8 bases from J, leaving 4 bases between. Germline CDR1 MNHEY, CDR2 SVGEGT.

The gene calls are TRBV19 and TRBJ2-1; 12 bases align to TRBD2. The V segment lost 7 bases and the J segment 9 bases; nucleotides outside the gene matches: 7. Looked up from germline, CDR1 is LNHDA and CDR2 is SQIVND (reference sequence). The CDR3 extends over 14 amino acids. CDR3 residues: CASMRTSGIVEQFF. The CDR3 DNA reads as TGTGCCAGTATGAGGACTAGCGGGATCGTTGAGCAGTTCTTC.

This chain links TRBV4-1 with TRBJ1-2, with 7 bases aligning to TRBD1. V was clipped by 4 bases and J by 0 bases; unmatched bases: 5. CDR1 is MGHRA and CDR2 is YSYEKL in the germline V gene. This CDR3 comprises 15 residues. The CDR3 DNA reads TGCGCCAGCAGCCCGGGGACAGCGACTAACTATGGCTACACCTTC. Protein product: CASSPGTATNYGYTF.